The 25 T cell receptor beta chains given below trace back to one sample, sequenced in a study of blood T cell repertoires in COVID-19. Measured with immunoSEQ multiplex PCR; TCRdb has only the in-frame clones, and not every one. Found here are around 450,000 clones, roughly 85% of them singletons; the top ten hold roughly 1.8%. The sequenced sample was PBMCs or T cells enriched from blood (not recorded which). These receptors all come from a young woman with acute COVID-19.

This clone has a handful of counts. The chain is built from TRBV30 and TRBJ1-6, with a possible D match to TRBD1 (5 bases). Germline CDR1 is GTSNPN and CDR2 is SVGIG (reference sequence). V lost 0 bases, J lost 9 bases, and 9 bases lay in between. This CDR3 has 13 residues. CDR3 protein: CAWSVRGVSPLHF. The CDR3 region has the DNA TGTGCCTGGAGTGTACGGGGGGTTTCACCCCTCCACTTT.

This clone is a singleton in its sample. V usage is TRBV7-8 and J usage is TRBJ2-4, with D possibly TRBD2 on 7 matching bases. In germline, CDR1 is SGHVS, CDR2 FQNEAQ. The CDR3 runs to 18 residues. V was clipped by 5 bases and J by 0 bases, with 20 bases between them. The CDR3 DNA sequence: TGTGCCAGCAGCCCCCATGAGGGGGGGAGTATAGCCAAAAACATTCAGTACTTC. Its translation is CASSPHEGGSIAKNIQYF.

The chain uses TRBV19 and TRBJ1-6; TRBD1 agrees at 7 bases. Trimming cost V 7 bases and J 7 bases; bases outside gene matches: 4. Germline V gives CDR1 LNHDA, CDR2 SQIVND (reference sequence). CDR3 length: 13 amino acids. The CDR3 DNA reads as TGTGCCAGTAAGGGGGCGCTAAATTCACCCCTCCACTTT. This sequence encodes CASKGALNSPLHF.

This chain joins TRBV29-1 and TRBJ2-5, with 7 bases aligning to TRBD1. The V gene end was trimmed by 5 bases and the J gene end by 4 bases; junction bases not matched to a gene: 7. Germline V lookup: CDR1 SQVTM, CDR2 ANQGSEA. The length of the CDR3 is 13 residues. The chain's CDR3 is CSVPRDSIETQYF. The CDR3 DNA is TGCAGCGTTCCCCGGGACAGTATAGAGACCCAGTACTTC.

This clone was found a few times. The chain couples TRBV4-3 to TRBJ1-2, with D perhaps matching TRBD1 (6 bases). V lost 0 bases and J lost 2, with 10 bases in between. The CDR3 loop spans 15 amino acids. Germline loops: CDR1 LGHNA, CDR2 YSLEER. In DNA form, the CDR3 reads TGCGCCAGCAGCCAAGATCCCGACAGGAACTATGGCTACACCTTC. This translates into CASSQDPDRNYGYTF.

The rearrangement links TRBV7-6 to TRBJ1-5; D unresolved. The V end lost 2 bases, the J end lost 4 bases, and 12 bases lay between the germline ends. The CDR3 spans 15 residues. Germline V lookup: CDR1 SGHVS, CDR2 FNYEAQ. The CDR3 DNA reads as TGTGCCAGCAGCTTAATACCTACTTTAAATCAGCCCCAGCATTTT. The encoded protein is CASSLIPTLNQPQHF.

The V and J genes are TRBV30 and TRBJ1-6, with D perhaps TRBD1 (5 bases). The CDR3 runs 16 residues. Germline V gene lookup returns CDR1 GTSNPN and CDR2 SVGIG (reference sequence). Trimming left V 2 bases short and J 8 bases short, with 19 bases between. CDR3: CAWSHYRLGGDSPLHF. The CDR3 coding sequence is TGTGCCTGGAGTCATTACAGGTTGGGGGGAGATTCACCCCTCCACTTT.

The chain employs TRBV4-1 and TRBJ2-1; 7 bases fit TRBD2. From germline, CDR1 is MGHRA and CDR2 YSYEKL. V lost 0 bases, J lost 7 bases, and 3 bases stayed unmatched. The CDR3 has 14 amino acids. CDR3 coding DNA: TGCGCCAGCAGCCAAGAGGGAGGGGTGAATGAGCAGTTCTTC. It translates to CASSQEGGVNEQFF.

The genes are TRBV30 and TRBJ2-7, with D tentatively TRBD2 (6 bases). The CDR3 runs to 17 residues. The V end lost 0 bases, the J end lost 1 base, and 19 bases lay between the germline ends. Germline V gene sequence: CDR1 GTSNPN, CDR2 SVGIG (reference sequence). The CDR3 DNA reads TGTGCCTGGAGTGTATTTGTCCTTAGCGGCCTTTCCTACGAGCAGTACTTC. Amino acids: CAWSVFVLSGLSYEQYF.

The chain joins TRBV9 to TRBJ2-3, with 11 bases aligning to TRBD2. This CDR3 is 16 amino acids long. CDR1 and CDR2 from the germline V gene are SGDLS and YYNGEE. The ends lost 0 bases at V and 6 bases at J; junction bases unmatched: 6. The CDR3 coding sequence is TGTGCCAGCAGCGTAGCGCGAACTAGCGGGAGTGATACGCAGTATTTT. This encodes CASSVARTSGSDTQYF.

The chain couples TRBV9 to TRBJ2-1, with 9 nucleotides matching TRBD2. V gave up 4 bases and J gave up 5 bases; unmatched junction bases: 10. This CDR3 comprises 16 residues. Per germline, CDR1 SGDLS and CDR2 YYNGEE. The CDR3 protein is CASSLRLAGVDNEQFF. The CDR3 DNA reads as TGTGCCAGCAGCCTTCGATTAGCGGGAGTGGACAATGAGCAGTTCTTC.

This chain links TRBV9 with TRBJ1-1; maybe TRBD1 (6 bases). Germline CDR1 reads SGDLS; CDR2 reads YYNGEE. Trimming removed 4 bases from V and 1 base from J, with 14 bases in between. The CDR3 is 15 amino acids. CDR3 bases: TGTGCCAGCAGCCTCCGGGCAGGGGCGAACACTGAAGCTTTCTTT. Translated, it gives CASSLRAGANTEAFF.

The CDR3 nucleotides read TGTGCCAGCAGCGCCAGGGGGCAGGGGACCCAGTACTTC. Amino acid sequence: CASSARGQGTQYF. The rearrangement links TRBV3-1 (or the pseudogene TRBV3-2) to TRBJ2-5, with 8 bases that match TRBD1. CDR1 LGHDT and CDR2 YNNKEL come from the germline V gene (reference sequence). V was pared by 5 bases and J by 7 bases, with 6 bases of the junction left unmatched. The CDR3 sequence is 13 residues long.

This clone was counted between two and nine times. This chain joins TRBV16 and TRBJ1-6, with D possibly being TRBD1 (5 bases). V dropped 0 bases and J dropped 7 bases, with 7 bases sitting between them. From germline, CDR1 is KGHSY and CDR2 FQNENV. This CDR3 has 14 amino acids. The CDR3, as DNA: TGTGCCAGCAGCCAATCGGGGCCGAATTCACCCCTCCACTTT. It is translated as CASSQSGPNSPLHF. The full variable domain, completed using reference TRBV16 and TRBJ1-6, is GEEVAQTPKHLVRGEGQKAKLYCAPIKGHSYVFWYQQVLKNEFKFLISFQNENVFDETGMPKERFSAKCLPNSPCSLEIQATKLEDSAVYFCASSQSGPNSPLHFGNGTRLTVT.

The chain recombines TRBV5-6 with TRBJ1-2; TRBD1 is a possible D gene (6 bases). From germline, CDR1 is SGHDT and CDR2 YYEEEE. CDR3 size: 15 residues. The V and J ends lost 0 bases and 2 bases respectively, with 11 bases between them. CDR3 loop: CASSLVPQGNYGYTF. The DNA of the CDR3 is TGTGCCAGCAGCTTGGTGCCTCAGGGGAACTATGGCTACACCTTC.

V and J are TRBV30 and TRBJ1-5; D uncertain. The V end was cut by 1 base, the J end by 4 bases, with 8 bases between. This CDR3 is built from 13 residues. Per germline, CDR1 GTSNPN and CDR2 SVGIG (reference sequence). The CDR3 is CAWSGDRNQPQHF. In nucleotides, the CDR3 is TGTGCCTGGAGTGGAGATAGAAATCAGCCCCAGCATTTT.

V gene TRBV18 combines with J gene TRBJ2-5; the match to TRBD1 covers 10 bases. This CDR3 region has 15 residues. The trim removed 3 bases at V and 5 bases at J, leaving 6 bases unmatched. The germline CDR1 and CDR2 sequences are KGHSH and LQKENI. The chain's CDR3 is CASSPRQGAGETQYF. The CDR3, as DNA: TGTGCCAGCTCACCTCGACAGGGGGCCGGGGAGACCCAGTACTTC.

The gene calls are TRBV2 and TRBJ2-1, with a possible D match to TRBD2 (5 bases). V was shortened by 2 bases and J by 7 bases, with 6 bases between the two germline ends. This CDR3 region has 12 residues. Looked up from germline, CDR1 is SNHLY and CDR2 is FYNNEI. The CDR3 loop is CASSESGNEQFF. CDR3 coding DNA: TGTGCCAGCAGTGAATCGGGAAATGAGCAGTTCTTC.

This chain joins TRBV5-4 and TRBJ2-7, with D perhaps TRBD1 (6 bases). CDR3 size: 14 residues. Germline assignment: CDR1 SGHNT and CDR2 YYREEE (reference sequence). Trimming removed 2 bases at V and 0 bases at J, with 9 bases between. As DNA, the CDR3 is TGTGCCAGCAGCTTAGGGACACCCTCCTACGAGCAGTACTTC. Its protein is CASSLGTPSYEQYF.

The chain carries TRBV6-5 and TRBJ2-7; no clear D gene. The germline V gene has CDR1 MNHEY and CDR2 SVGAGI. The length of the CDR3 is 15 residues. Trimming took off 3 bases at V and 0 bases at J, with 12 bases between the two ends. The CDR3 nucleotides are TGTGCCAGCAGTTATGGCCTCACCCTCTCCTACGAGCAGTACTTC. It yields the protein CASSYGLTLSYEQYF.

This chain uses TRBV5-1 with TRBJ2-3; 10 bases are shared with TRBD2. The trim removed 5 bases at V and 1 base at J, leaving 4 bases unmatched. Looked up from germline, CDR1 is SGHRS and CDR2 is YFSETQ. The CDR3 contains 15 residues. The CDR3 is CASSLAGEGTDTQYF. CDR3 DNA sequence: TGCGCCAGCAGTCTAGCGGGAGAGGGCACAGATACGCAGTATTTT.

This chain uses TRBV7-3 with TRBJ2-7, with TRBD1 matching 9 bases. Germline CDR1 and CDR2: SGHTA and FQGTGA. This CDR3 has 14 amino acids. The ends lost 5 bases at V and 5 bases at J; junction bases unmatched: 7. CDR3 nucleotides: TGTGCCAGCAGCCCAGGGACAGGGAGCAACGAGCAGTACTTC. It codes for CASSPGTGSNEQYF.

The chain carries TRBV4-1 and TRBJ1-4; D unclear. Germline V gene data show CDR1 as MGHRA and CDR2 as YSYEKL. The CDR3 runs 16 residues. Trimming removed 1 base from V and 0 bases from J, with 9 bases in between. CDR3 amino acids: CASSQGWAATNEKLFF. In nucleotides, the CDR3 is TGCGCCAGCAGCCAAGGTTGGGCAGCAACTAATGAAAAACTGTTTTTT.

The chain carries TRBV3-1 (or the pseudogene TRBV3-2) and TRBJ2-7; D gene ambiguous. This CDR3 is built from 12 residues. CDR1 is LGHDT and CDR2 is YNNKEL in the germline V gene (reference sequence). The V and J ends lost 2 bases and 4 bases respectively, with 6 bases between them. For the CDR3, the DNA is TGTGCCAGCAGCCAATACTTGTACGAGCAGTACTTC. Translating gives CASSQYLYEQYF.

The genes are TRBV5-1 and TRBJ1-1; the match to TRBD1 covers 8 bases. J lost 6 bases, V lost 4 bases, and 8 bases had no gene match. The CDR3 runs to 14 residues. Germline V gene lookup returns CDR1 SGHRS and CDR2 YFSETQ. CDR3 nucleotides: TGCGCCAGCAGCCCGGGACAGGTGGCGTCTGAAGCTTTCTTT. Amino acid sequence: CASSPGQVASEAFF.